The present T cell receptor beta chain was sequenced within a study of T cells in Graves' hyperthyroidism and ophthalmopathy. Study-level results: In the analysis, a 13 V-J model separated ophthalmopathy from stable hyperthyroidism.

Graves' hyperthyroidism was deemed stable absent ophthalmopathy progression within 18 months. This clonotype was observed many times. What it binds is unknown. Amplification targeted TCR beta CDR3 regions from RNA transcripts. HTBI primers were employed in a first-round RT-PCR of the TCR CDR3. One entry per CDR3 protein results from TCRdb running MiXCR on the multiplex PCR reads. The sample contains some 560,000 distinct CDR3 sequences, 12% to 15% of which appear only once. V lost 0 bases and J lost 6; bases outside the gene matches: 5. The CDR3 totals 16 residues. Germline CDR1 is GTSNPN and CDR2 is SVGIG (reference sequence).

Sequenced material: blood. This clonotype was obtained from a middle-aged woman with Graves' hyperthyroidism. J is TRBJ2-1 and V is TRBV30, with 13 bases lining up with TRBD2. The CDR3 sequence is CAWSVPGTSGANEQFF. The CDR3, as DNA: TGTGCCTGGAGTGTACCCGGGACTAGCGGGGCCAATGAGCAGTTCTTC.